The 3 T cell receptor beta chains below come from one sample, sequenced in a study of T cells in Graves' hyperthyroidism and ophthalmopathy. It was RNA transcripts that yielded the amplified TCR beta CDR3 regions. The HTBI set primed first-round TCR CDR3 RT-PCR. TCRdb re-derived calls from the multiplex PCR reads in MiXCR, one entry per CDR3 protein. The repertoire holds fewer than 750,000 distinct CDR3 sequences, with about 45% as singletons. The specimen sequenced was peripheral blood or thyroid tissue (not recorded which). The source of these receptors is a woman in her late teens or twenties with Graves' hyperthyroidism.

The V call is TRBV20-1, the J call TRBJ2-3, with 8 bases aligning to TRBD2. CDR3 length equals 16 residues. Germline trimming cut 3 bases from V and 4 bases from J; bases unmatched to any gene: 12. The germline V gene encodes CDR1 DFQATT and CDR2 SNEGSKA (reference sequence). The CDR3: CSAREVKREFADTQYF. The CDR3 region has the DNA TGCAGTGCTAGGGAGGTGAAGCGGGAGTTCGCAGATACGCAGTATTTT.

The CDR3 region has the DNA TGTGCCACCAGTGATGACGGACAGGGGGCAGCTTTCTTT. It codes for CATSDDGQGAAFF. V is TRBV24-1 and J is TRBJ1-1, with 11 nucleotides matching TRBD1. After removal of 3 bases from V and 10 bases from J, the junction contained 3 bases not matched to a gene. The CDR3 is 13 residues long. The germline CDR1 and CDR2 sequences are KGHDR and SFDVKD.

This chain connects TRBV24-1 to TRBJ1-2, with D possibly being TRBD1 (6 bases). V lost 4 bases, J lost 3 bases, and 14 bases lay in between. The CDR3 spans 15 residues. CDR1 is KGHDR and CDR2 is SFDVKD in the germline V gene. CDR3 nucleotide sequence: TGTGCCACCAGTGACAACCAACAGGGATACTATGGCTACACCTTC. The encoded protein is CATSDNQQGYYGYTF.